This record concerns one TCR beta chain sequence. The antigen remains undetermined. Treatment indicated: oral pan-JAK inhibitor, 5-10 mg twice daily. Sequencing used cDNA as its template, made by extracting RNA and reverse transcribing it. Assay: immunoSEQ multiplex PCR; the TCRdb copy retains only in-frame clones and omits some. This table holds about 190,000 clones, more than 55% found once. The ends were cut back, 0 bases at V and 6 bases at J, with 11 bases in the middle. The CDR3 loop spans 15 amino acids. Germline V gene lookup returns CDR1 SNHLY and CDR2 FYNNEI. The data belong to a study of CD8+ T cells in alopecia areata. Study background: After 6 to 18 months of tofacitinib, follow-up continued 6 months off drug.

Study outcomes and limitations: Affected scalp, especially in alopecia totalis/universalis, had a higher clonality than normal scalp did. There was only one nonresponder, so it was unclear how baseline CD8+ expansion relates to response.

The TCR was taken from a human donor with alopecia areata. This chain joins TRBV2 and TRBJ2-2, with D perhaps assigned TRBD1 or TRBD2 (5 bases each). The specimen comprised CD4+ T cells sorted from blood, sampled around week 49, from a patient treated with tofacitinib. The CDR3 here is CASSEALRGAGELFF. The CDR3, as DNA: TGTGCCAGCAGTGAAGCGCTTCGGGGCGCCGGGGAGCTGTTTTTT.